This T cell receptor (beta chain) was captured in a study of blood T cell repertoires in COVID-19. Overall study context: Sources were T cells, B-cell-depleted T cells, or PBMCs; the material itself was cDNA or gDNA.

The table came from immunoSEQ multiplex PCR; TCRdb's copy has only in-frame clones and leaves some out. The table shows hundreds of thousands of clones, with about 87% occurring only once. The V gene's germline CDR1 is SGHTA and CDR2 FQGTGA. The ends were cut back, 0 bases at V and 1 base at J, with 11 bases in the middle. This CDR3 is built from 16 residues. The rearrangement joins TRBV7-3 to TRBJ2-3; maybe TRBD2 (6 bases). Sequenced sample: peripheral blood. This receptor was taken from a woman in her twenties or thirties who had recovered from COVID-19. The CDR3 protein is CASSLTGGDGTDTQYF. DNA of the CDR3: TGTGCCAGCAGCTTAACAGGCGGGGATGGCACAGATACGCAGTATTTT.